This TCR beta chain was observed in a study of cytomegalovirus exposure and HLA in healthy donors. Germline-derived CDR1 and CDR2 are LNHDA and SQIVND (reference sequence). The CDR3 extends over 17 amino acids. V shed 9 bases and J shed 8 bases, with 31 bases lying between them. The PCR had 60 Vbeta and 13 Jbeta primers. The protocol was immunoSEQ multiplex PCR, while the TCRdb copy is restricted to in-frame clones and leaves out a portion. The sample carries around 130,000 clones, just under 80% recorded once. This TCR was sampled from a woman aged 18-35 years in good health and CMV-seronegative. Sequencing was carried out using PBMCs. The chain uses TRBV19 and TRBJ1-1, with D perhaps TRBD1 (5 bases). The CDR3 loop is CASVRPGYLGVSSEAFF. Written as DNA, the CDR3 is TGTGCCAGCGTACGCCCAGGGTACTTAGGGGTGAGTTCGGAAGCTTTCTTT.